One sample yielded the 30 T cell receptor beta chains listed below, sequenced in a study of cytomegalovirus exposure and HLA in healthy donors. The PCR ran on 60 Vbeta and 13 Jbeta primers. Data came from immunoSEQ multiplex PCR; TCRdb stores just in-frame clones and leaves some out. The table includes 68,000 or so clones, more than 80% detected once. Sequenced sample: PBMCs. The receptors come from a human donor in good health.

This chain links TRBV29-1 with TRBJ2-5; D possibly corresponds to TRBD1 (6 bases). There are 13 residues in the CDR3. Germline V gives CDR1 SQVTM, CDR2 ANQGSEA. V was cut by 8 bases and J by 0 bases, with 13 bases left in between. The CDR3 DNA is TGCAGCATGACAGGAGCCAACCAAGAGACCCAGTACTTC. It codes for CSMTGANQETQYF.

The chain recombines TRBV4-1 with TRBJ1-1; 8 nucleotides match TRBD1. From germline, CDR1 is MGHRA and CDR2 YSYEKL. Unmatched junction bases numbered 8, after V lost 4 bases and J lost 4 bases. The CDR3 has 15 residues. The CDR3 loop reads CASSLHNRGITEAFF. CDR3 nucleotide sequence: TGCGCCAGCAGCCTACACAACAGGGGGATCACTGAAGCTTTCTTT.

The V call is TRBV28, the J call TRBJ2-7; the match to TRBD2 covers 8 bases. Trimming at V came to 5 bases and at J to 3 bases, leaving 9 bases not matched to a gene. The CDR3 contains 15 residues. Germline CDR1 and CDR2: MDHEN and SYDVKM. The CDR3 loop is CASSPPGSGVYEQYF. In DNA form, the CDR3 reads TGTGCCAGCAGTCCGCCAGGTAGCGGGGTCTACGAGCAGTACTTC.

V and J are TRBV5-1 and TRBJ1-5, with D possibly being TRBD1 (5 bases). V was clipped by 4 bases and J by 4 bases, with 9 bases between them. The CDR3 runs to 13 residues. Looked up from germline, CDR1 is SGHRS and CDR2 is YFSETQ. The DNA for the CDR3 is TGCGCCAGCAGCCCGGGGGGGAATCAGCCCCAGCATTTT. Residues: CASSPGGNQPQHF.

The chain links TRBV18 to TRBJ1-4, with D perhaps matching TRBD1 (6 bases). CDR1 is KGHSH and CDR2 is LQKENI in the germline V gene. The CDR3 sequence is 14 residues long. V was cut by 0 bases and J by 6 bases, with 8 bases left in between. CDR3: CASSPPTGDEKLFF. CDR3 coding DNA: TGTGCCAGCTCACCACCGACAGGCGATGAAAAACTGTTTTTT.

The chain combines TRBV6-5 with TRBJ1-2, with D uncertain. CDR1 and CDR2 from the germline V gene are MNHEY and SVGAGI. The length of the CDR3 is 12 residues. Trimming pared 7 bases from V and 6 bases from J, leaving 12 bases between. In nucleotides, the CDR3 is TGTGCCAGCACGAGGGCGGGCCATGGCTACACCTTC. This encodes CASTRAGHGYTF.

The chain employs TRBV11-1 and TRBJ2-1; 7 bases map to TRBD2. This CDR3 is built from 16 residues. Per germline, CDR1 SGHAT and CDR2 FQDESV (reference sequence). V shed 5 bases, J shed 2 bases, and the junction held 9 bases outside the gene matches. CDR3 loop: CASSRGGQTTYNEQFF. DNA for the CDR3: TGTGCCAGCAGCCGCGGGGGTCAGACGACCTACAATGAGCAGTTCTTC. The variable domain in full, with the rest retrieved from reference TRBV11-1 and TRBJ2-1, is EAEVAQSPRYKITEKSQAVAFWCDPISGHATLYWYRQILGQGPELLVQFQDESVVDDSQLPKDRFSAERLKGVDSTLKIQPAELGDSAMYLCASSRGGQTTYNEQFFGPGTRLTVL.

CDR3 protein: CASSEYRGDQPQHF. The CDR3 nucleotides are TGTGCCAGCAGTGAGTACAGGGGGGATCAGCCCCAGCATTTT. This sequence joins TRBV7-6 and TRBJ1-5; 8 bases match TRBD1. The V gene end was trimmed by 6 bases and the J gene end by 5 bases; junction bases not matched to a gene: 6. Germline V gene data show CDR1 as SGHVS and CDR2 as FNYEAQ. The CDR3 loop spans 14 amino acids.

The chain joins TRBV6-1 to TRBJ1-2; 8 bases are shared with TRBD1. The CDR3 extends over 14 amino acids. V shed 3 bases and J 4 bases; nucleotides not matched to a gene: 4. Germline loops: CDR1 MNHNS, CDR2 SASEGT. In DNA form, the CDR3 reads TGTGCCAGCAGTGACAGGACAGGGTTCTATGGCTACACCTTC. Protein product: CASSDRTGFYGYTF.

Here the CDR3 reads CASSGTGGNTEAFF. In DNA, the CDR3 is TGTGCCAGCAGTGGGACAGGGGGGAACACTGAAGCTTTCTTT. This chain joins TRBV6-1 and TRBJ1-1; the match to TRBD1 covers 10 bases. Germline CDR1 MNHNS, CDR2 SASEGT. The CDR3 is made up of 14 amino acids. Trimming at V came to 4 bases and at J to 1 base, leaving 0 bases not matched to a gene.

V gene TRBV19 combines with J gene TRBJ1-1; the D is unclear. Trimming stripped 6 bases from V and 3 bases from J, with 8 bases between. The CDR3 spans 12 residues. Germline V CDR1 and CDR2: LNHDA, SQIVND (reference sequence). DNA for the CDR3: TGTGCCAGTAGGAAAGAGTACACTGAAGCTTTCTTT. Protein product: CASRKEYTEAFF. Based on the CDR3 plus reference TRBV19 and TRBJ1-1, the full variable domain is DGGITQSPKYLFRKEGQNVTLSCEQNLNHDAMYWYRQDPGQGLRLIYYSQIVNDFQKGDIAEGYSVSREKKESFPLTVTSAQKNPTAFYLCASRKEYTEAFFGQGTRLTVV.

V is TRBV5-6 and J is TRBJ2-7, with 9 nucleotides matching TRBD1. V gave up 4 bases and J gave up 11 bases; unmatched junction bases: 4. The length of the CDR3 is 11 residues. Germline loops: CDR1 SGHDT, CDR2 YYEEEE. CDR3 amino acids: CASSLRQGEYF. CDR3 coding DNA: TGTGCCAGCAGCCTAAGACAGGGGGAGTACTTC.

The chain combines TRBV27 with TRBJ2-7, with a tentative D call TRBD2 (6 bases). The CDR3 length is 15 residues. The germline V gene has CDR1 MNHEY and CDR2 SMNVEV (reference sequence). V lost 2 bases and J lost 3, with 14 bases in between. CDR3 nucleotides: TGTGCCAGCAGTTTAAGGAACGGGGGTTACTACGAGCAGTACTTC. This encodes CASSLRNGGYYEQYF.

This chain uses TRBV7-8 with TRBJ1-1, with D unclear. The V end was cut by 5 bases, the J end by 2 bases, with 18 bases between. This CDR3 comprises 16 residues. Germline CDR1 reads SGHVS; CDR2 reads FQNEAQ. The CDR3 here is CASSVTDHRVNTEAFF. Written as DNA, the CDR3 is TGTGCCAGCAGCGTAACCGATCACCGGGTCAACACTGAAGCTTTCTTT.

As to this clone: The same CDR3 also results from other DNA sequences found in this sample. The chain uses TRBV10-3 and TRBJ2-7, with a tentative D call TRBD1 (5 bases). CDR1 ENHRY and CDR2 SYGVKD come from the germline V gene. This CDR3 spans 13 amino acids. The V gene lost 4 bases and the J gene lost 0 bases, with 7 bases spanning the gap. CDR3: CAISGDSSYEQYF. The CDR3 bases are TGTGCCATCAGTGGTGACAGCTCCTACGAGCAGTACTTC.

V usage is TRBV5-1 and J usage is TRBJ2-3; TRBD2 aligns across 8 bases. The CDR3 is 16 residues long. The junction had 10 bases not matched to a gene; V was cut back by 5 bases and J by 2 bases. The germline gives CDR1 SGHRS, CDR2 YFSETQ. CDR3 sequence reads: CASSPQAGGYTDTQYF. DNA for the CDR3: TGCGCCAGCAGTCCCCAGGCGGGGGGATACACAGATACGCAGTATTTT.

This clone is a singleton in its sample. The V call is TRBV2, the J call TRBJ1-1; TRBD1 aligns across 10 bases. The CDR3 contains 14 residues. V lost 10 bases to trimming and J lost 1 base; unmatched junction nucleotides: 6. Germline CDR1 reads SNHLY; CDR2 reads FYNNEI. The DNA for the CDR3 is TGTGCCACACGGACAGGGGGGGGGAACACTGAAGCTTTCTTT. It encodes CATRTGGGNTEAFF.

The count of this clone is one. CDR3 sequence (DNA): TGTGCCAGCAGCTTAGGGCAGGCTTCCTACGAGCAGTACTTC. This translates into CASSLGQASYEQYF. This sequence joins TRBV7-9 and TRBJ2-7; D unclear. V shed 1 base and J shed 1 base, with 8 bases lying between them. CDR3 length: 14 amino acids. Germline-derived CDR1 and CDR2 are SEHNR and FQNEAQ (reference sequence).

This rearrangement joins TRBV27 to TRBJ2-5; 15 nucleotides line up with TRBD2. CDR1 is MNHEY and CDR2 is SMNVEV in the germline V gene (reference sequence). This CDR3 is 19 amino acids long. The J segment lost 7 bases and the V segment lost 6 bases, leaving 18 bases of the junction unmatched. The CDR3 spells CASRAGLAGGPSPTGTQYF. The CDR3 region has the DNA TGTGCCAGCAGGGCCGGACTAGCGGGGGGGCCGAGTCCGACGGGGACCCAGTACTTC.

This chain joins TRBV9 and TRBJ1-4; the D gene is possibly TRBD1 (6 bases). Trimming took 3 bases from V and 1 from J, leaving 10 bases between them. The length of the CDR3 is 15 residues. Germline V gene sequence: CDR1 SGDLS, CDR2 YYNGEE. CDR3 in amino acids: CASSGQGLTNEKLFF. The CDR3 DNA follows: TGTGCCAGCAGCGGTCAGGGGTTAACTAATGAAAAACTGTTTTTT.

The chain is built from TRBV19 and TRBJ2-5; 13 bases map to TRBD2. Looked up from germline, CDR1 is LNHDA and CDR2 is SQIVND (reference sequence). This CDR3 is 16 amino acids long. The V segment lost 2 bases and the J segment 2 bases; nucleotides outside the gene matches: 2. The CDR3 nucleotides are TGTGCCAGTAGTATAACGACTAGCGGGGGGCAAGAGACCCAGTACTTC. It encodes CASSITTSGGQETQYF.

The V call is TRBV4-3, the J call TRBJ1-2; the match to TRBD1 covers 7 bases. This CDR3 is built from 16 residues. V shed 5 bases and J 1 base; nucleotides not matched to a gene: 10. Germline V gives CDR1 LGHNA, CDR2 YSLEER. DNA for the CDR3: TGCGCCAGCAGCACGGGACAGAATACACTTAACTATGGCTACACCTTC. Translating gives CASSTGQNTLNYGYTF.

In DNA, the CDR3 is TGTGCCAGTAGTAACCGACTAGCGGGAAGCACAGATACGCAGTATTTT. Residues: CASSNRLAGSTDTQYF. This chain joins TRBV19 and TRBJ2-3; 11 nucleotides agree with TRBD2. This CDR3 region has 16 residues. The J segment lost 0 bases and the V segment lost 4 bases, leaving 3 bases of the junction unmatched. Germline CDR1 LNHDA, CDR2 SQIVND (reference sequence).

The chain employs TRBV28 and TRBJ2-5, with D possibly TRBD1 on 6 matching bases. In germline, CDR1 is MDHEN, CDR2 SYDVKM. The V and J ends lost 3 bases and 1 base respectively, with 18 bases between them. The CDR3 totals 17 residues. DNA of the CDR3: TGTGCCAGCAGTTTTGGGGGCGATCCGACGATCCAAGAGACCCAGTACTTC. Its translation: CASSFGGDPTIQETQYF.

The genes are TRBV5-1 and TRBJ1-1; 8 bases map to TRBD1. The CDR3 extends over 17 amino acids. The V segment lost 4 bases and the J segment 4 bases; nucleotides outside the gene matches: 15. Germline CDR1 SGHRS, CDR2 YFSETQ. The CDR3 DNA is TGCGCCAGCAGCCTGACAGGGGTTCGAAGAGTTGGCACTGAAGCTTTCTTT. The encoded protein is CASSLTGVRRVGTEAFF.

In nucleotides, the CDR3 is TGTGCCACCGGCCTTTCGGGATCTGAAAAACTGTTTTTT. It translates to CATGLSGSEKLFF. The chain combines TRBV6-5 with TRBJ1-4; D unresolved. CDR3 length equals 13 residues. The V end lost 10 bases, the J end lost 7 bases, and 16 bases lay between the germline ends. Germline V gives CDR1 MNHEY, CDR2 SVGAGI.

The CDR3 sequence is CASSPRTGNTGELFF. CDR3 DNA sequence: TGTGCCAGCAGCCCCCGGACAGGAAACACCGGGGAGCTGTTTTTT. V is TRBV5-4 and J is TRBJ2-2, with TRBD1 matching 7 bases. The CDR3 has 15 residues. Germline V gene lookup returns CDR1 SGHNT and CDR2 YYREEE (reference sequence). The trim removed 4 bases at V and 2 bases at J, leaving 5 bases unmatched.

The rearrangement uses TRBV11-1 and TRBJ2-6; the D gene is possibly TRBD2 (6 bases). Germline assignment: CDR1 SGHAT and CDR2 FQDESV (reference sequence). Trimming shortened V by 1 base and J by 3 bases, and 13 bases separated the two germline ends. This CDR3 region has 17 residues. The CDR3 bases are TGTGCCAGCAGCTTAGTGGGGGGACCCGGTGGGGCCAACGTCCTGACTTTC. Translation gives CASSLVGGPGGANVLTF.

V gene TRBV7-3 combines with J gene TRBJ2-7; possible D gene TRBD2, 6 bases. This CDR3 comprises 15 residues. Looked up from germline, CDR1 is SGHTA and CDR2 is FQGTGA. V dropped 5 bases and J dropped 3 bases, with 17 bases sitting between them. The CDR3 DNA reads TGTGCCAGCAGCCCAGACCCGGGACTCATCTACGAGCAGTACTTC. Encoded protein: CASSPDPGLIYEQYF.

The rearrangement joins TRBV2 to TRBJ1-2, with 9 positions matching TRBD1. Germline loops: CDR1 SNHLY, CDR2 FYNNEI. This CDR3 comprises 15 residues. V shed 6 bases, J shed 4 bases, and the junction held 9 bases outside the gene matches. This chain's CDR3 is CASRVGQGQVYGYTF. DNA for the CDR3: TGTGCCAGCAGGGTGGGACAGGGACAAGTCTATGGCTACACCTTC.